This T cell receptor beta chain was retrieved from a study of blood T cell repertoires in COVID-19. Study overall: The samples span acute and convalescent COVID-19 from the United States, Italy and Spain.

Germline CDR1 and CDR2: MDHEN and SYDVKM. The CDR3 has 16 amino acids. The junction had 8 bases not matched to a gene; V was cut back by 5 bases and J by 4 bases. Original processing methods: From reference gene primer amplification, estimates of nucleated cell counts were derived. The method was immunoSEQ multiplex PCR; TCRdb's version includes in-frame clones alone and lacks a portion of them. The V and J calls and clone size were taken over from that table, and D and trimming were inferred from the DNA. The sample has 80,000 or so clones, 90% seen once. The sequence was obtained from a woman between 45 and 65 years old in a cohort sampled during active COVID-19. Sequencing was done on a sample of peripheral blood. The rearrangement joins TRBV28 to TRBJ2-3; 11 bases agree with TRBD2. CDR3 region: CASSPLTSGSADTQYF. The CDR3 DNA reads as TGTGCCAGCAGTCCGCTTACTAGCGGGAGTGCAGATACGCAGTATTTT. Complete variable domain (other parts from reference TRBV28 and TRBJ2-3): DVKVTQSSRYLVKRTGEKVFLECVQDMDHENMFWYRQDPGLGLRLIYFSYDVKMKEKGDIPEGYSVSREKKERFSLILESASTNQTSMYLCASSPLTSGSADTQYFGPGTRLTVL.